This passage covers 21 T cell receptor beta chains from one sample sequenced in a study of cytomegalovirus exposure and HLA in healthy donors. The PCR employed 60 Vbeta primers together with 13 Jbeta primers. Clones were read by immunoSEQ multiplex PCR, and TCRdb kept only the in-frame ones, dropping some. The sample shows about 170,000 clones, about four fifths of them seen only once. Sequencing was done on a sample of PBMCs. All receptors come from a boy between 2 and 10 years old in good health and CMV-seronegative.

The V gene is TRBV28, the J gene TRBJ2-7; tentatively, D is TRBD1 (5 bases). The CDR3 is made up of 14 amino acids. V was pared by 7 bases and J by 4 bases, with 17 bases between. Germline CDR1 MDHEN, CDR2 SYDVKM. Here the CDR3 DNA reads TGTGCCAGCAACGGACAACCCGTGGGTTACGAGCAGTACTTC. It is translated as CASNGQPVGYEQYF.

The CDR3 is CASPATGSKNTEAFF. The CDR3 DNA reads as TGTGCCAGCCCGGCAACGGGGTCAAAGAACACTGAAGCTTTCTTT. J is TRBJ1-1 and V is TRBV25-1; D remains ambiguous. CDR3 length: 15 amino acids. V was cut by 8 bases and J by 1 base, with 17 bases left in between. The germline CDR1 and CDR2 sequences are MGHDK and SYGVNS.

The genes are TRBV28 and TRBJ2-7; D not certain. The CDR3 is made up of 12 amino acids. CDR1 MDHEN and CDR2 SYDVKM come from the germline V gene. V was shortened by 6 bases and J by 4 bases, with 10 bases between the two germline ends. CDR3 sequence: CASSLNLYEQYF. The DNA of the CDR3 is TGTGCCAGCAGCTTGAACCTATACGAGCAGTACTTC.

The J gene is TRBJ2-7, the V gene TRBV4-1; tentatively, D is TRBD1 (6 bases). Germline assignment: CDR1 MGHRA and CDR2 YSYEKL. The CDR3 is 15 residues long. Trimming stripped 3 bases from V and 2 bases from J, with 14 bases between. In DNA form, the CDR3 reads TGCGCCAGCAGCCACTTCGCGACAGGAGCCTACGAGCAGTACTTC. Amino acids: CASSHFATGAYEQYF.

Here the CDR3 reads CASSLSGFYGYTF. The CDR3 region has the DNA TGTGCCAGCAGTTTATCAGGGTTCTATGGCTACACCTTC. The rearrangement uses TRBV28 and TRBJ1-2; perhaps TRBD1 as D (5 bases). Trimming left V 1 base short and J 4 bases short, with 7 bases between. CDR3 length: 13 residues. The germline gives CDR1 MDHEN, CDR2 SYDVKM.

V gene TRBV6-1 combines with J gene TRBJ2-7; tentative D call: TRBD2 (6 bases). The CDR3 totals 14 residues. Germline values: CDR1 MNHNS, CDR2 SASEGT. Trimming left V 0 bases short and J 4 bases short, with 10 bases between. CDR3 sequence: CASSEASREYEQYF. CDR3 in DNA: TGTGCCAGCAGTGAAGCGTCTCGGGAGTACGAGCAGTACTTC.

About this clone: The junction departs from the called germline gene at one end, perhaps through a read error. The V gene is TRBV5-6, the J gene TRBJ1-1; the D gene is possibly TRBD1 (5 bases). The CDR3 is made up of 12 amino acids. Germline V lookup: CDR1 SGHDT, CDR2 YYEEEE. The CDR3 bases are TGTGCCAGCACCTTGGGGGGGGAAGGAGCTTTCTTT. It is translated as CASTLGGEGAFF. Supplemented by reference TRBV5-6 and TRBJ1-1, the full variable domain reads DAGVTQSPTHLIKTRGQQVTLRCSPKSGHDTVSWYQQALGQGPQFIFQYYEEEERQRGNFPDRFSGHQFPNYSSELNVNALLLGDSALYLCASTLGGEGAFFGQGTRLTVV.

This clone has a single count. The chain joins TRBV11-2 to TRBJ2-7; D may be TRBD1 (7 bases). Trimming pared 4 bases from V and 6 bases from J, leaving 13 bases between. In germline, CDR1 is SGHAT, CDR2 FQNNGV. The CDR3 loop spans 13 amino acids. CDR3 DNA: TGTGCCAGCAGCTCCAGGGGGAGGAGCGAGCAGTACTTC. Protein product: CASSSRGRSEQYF. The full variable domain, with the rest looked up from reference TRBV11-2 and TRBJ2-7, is EAGVAQSPRYKIIEKRQSVAFWCNPISGHATLYWYQQILGQGPKLLIQFQNNGVVDDSQLPKDRFSAERLKGVDSTLKIQPAKLEDSAVYLCASSSRGRSEQYFGPGTRLTVT.

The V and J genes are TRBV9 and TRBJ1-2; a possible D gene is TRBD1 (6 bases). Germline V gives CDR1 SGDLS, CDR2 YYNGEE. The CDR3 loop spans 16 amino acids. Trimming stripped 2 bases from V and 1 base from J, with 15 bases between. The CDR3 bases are TGTGCCAGCAGCGTCTTCGATGACAGGAGTAACTATGGCTACACCTTC. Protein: CASSVFDDRSNYGYTF.

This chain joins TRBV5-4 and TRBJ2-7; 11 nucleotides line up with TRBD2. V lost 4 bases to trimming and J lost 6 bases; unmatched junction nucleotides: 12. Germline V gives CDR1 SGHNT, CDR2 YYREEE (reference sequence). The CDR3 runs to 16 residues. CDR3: CASSVTLAGGLGEQYF. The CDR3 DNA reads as TGTGCCAGCAGCGTTACGCTAGCGGGAGGACTCGGCGAGCAGTACTTC.

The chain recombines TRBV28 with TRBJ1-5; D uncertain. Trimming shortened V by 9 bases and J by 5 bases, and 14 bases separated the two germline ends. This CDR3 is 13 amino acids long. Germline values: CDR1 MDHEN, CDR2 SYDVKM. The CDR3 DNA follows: TGTGCCAGTCAGCAGGATTCGTATCAGCCCCAGCATTTT. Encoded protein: CASQQDSYQPQHF.

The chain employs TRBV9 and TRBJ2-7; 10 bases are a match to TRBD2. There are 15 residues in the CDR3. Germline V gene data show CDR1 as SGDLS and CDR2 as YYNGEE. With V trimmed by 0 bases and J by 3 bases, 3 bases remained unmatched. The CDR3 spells CASSVEPSGSYEQYF. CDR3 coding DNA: TGTGCCAGCAGCGTAGAGCCTAGCGGGAGCTACGAGCAGTACTTC. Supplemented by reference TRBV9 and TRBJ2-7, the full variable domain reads DSGVTQTPKHLITATGQRVTLRCSPRSGDLSVYWYQQSLDQGLQFLIQYYNGEERAKGNILERFSAQQFPDLHSELNLSSLELGDSALYFCASSVEPSGSYEQYFGPGTRLTVT.

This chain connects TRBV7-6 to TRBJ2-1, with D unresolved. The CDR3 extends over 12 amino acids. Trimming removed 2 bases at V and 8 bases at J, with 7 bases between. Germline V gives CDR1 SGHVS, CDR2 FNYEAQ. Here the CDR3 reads CASSLIPDEQFF. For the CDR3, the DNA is TGTGCCAGCAGCTTAATTCCGGATGAGCAGTTCTTC.

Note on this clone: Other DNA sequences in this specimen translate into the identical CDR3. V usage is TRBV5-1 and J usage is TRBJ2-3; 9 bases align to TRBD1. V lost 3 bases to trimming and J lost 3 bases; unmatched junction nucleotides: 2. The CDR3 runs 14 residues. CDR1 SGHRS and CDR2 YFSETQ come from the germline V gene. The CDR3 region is CASSSGQGTDTQYF. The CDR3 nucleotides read TGCGCCAGCAGCTCGGGACAGGGAACAGATACGCAGTATTTT.

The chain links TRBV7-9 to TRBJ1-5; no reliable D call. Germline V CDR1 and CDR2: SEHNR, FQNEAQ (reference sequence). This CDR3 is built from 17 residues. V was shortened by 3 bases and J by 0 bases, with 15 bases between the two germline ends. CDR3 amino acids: CASSFWFDNDSNQPQHF. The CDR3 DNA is TGTGCCAGCAGCTTCTGGTTCGACAATGATAGCAATCAGCCCCAGCATTTT. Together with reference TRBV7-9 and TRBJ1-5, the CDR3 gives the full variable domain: DTGVSQNPRHKITKRGQNVTFRCDPISEHNRLYWYRQTLGQGPEFLTYFQNEAQLEKSRLLSDRFSAERPKGSFSTLEIQRTEQGDSAMYLCASSFWFDNDSNQPQHFGDGTRLSIL.

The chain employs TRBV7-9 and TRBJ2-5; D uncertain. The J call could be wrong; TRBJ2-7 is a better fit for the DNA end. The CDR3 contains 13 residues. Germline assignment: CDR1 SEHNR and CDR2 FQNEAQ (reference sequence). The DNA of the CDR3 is TGTGCCAGCAGCTTTACCAACAGCTACGAGCAGTACTTC. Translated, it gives CASSFTNSYEQYF.

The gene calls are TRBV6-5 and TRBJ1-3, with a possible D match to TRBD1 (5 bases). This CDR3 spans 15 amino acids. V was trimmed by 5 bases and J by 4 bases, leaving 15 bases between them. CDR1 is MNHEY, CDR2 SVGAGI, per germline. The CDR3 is CASSRDFTDGNTIYF. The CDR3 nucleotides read TGTGCCAGCAGTCGGGACTTTACGGACGGAAACACCATATATTTT.

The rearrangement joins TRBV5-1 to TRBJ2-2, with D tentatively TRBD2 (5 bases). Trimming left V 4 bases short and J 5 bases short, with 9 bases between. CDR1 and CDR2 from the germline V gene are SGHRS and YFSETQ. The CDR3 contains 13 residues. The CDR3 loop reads CASSPDWTGELFF. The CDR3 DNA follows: TGCGCCAGCAGCCCGGACTGGACCGGGGAGCTGTTTTTT. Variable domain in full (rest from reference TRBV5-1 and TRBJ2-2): KAGVTQTPRYLIKTRGQQVTLSCSPISGHRSVSWYQQTPGQGLQFLFEYFSETQRNKGNFPGRFSGRQFSNSRSEMNVSTLELGDSALYLCASSPDWTGELFFGEGSRLTVL.

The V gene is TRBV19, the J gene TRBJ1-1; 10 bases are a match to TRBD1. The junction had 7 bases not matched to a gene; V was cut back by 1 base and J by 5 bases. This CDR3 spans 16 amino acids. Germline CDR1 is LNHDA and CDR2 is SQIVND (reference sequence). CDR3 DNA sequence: TGTGCCAGTAGTATAGTTCGGCGACAGGGGGCAACTGAAGCTTTCTTT. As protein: CASSIVRRQGATEAFF. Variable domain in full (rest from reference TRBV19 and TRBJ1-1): DGGITQSPKYLFRKEGQNVTLSCEQNLNHDAMYWYRQDPGQGLRLIYYSQIVNDFQKGDIAEGYSVSREKKESFPLTVTSAQKNPTAFYLCASSIVRRQGATEAFFGQGTRLTVV.

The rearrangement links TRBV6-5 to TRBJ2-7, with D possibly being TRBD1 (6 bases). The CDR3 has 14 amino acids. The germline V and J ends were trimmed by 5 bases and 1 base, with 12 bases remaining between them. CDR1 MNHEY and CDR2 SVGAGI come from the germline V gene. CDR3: CASSKAGTSYEQYF. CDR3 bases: TGTGCCAGCAGTAAGGCCGGGACATCCTACGAGCAGTACTTC.

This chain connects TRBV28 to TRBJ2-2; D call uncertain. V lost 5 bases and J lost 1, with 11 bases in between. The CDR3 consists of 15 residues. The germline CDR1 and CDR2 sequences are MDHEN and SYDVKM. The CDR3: CASSEPGRNTGELFF. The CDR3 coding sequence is TGTGCCAGCAGTGAACCGGGTAGGAACACCGGGGAGCTGTTTTTT.